This is a list of T cell receptor beta chains from one sample in a study of T cell responses to AZD1222 COVID-19 vaccine. Data came from immunoSEQ multiplex PCR; TCRdb stores just in-frame clones and leaves some out. This table holds roughly 100,000 clones, 82% found once. Here the sequenced sample was peripheral blood, taken on day 0 of AZD1222 vaccination. The source of these receptors is an adult in good health. The CDR3 runs from the conserved cysteine through the conserved F or W. Each record gives: clone size, V gene, J gene, D gene, CDR3 DNA, CDR3 protein. D genes are given only for firm matches. Not all rows give a size; the values are once, few, many and, for expanded clones, a class.

>few|TRBV30|TRBJ1-2|-
TGTGCCTGGATTCCGGCCCTCGGGGGCTACACCTTC
CAWIPALGGYTF
>few|TRBV2|TRBJ1-6|-
TGTGCCATTAAACCGACAGCCTATAATTCACCCCTCCACTTT
CAIKPTAYNSPLHF
>-|TRBV7-3|TRBJ2-7|-
TGTGCCAGCAGCTTAACCGCGGGGACCTCCTACGAGCAGTACTTC
CASSLTAGTSYEQYF
>-|TRBV6-5|TRBJ1-5|TRBD1
TGTGCCAGCAGATTCACAGGGGGCGCAACTCAGCCCCAGCATTTT
CASRFTGGATQPQHF
>-|TRBV3-1/TRBV3-2|TRBJ1-1|-
TGTGCCAGCAGCCAAGGTTTTGGGTTACGGAACACTGAAGCTTTCTTT
CASSQGFGLRNTEAFF
>-|TRBV19|TRBJ1-1|TRBD1
TGTGCCAGTAGGCAGGGGGGCGGGGACACTGAAGCTTTCTTT
CASRQGGGDTEAFF
>-|TRBV11-2|TRBJ2-5|TRBD2
TGTGCCAGCAGCTTAGGGACGACTAGCGGGCAAGAGACCCAGTACTTC
CASSLGTTSGQETQYF
>-|TRBV4-1|TRBJ1-1|-
TGCGCCAGCAGCCAAGGCCCCTCAAGAGCTGAAGCTTTCTTT
CASSQGPSRAEAFF
>-|TRBV5-1|TRBJ1-1|-
TGCGCCAGCAGCTTGGCCTCAGGGGCCGCTGAAGCTTTCTTT
CASSLASGAAEAFF
>-|TRBV19|TRBJ1-5|-
TGTGCCAGTAGTACGACGGGGGGAGGCTATAGCAATCAGCCCCAGCATTTT
CASSTTGGGYSNQPQHF
>-|TRBV9|TRBJ2-5|-
TGTGCCAGCAGCCCTCGAGGGGGCCAAGAGACCCAGTACTTC
CASSPRGGQETQYF
>once|TRBV7-2|TRBJ2-3|-
TGTGCCAGCAGCTTAGGGGGGACTAGCACAGATACGCAGTATTTT
CASSLGGTSTDTQYF
>-|TRBV6-5|TRBJ1-2|-
TGTGCCAGCAACCCCGTCCCGGATGGCTATGGCTACACCTTC
CASNPVPDGYGYTF
>-|TRBV5-1|TRBJ2-3|-
TGCGCCAGCAGCTTGTATGGAGATACGCAGTATTTT
CASSLYGDTQYF
>-|TRBV7-2|TRBJ1-2|-
TGTGCCAGCAGCTTATCAGGGTCTGGCTACACCTTC
CASSLSGSGYTF
>-|TRBV19|TRBJ2-1|TRBD2
TGTGCCAGTAGCACCCCGGGACTAGCGGTGCCCAATGAGCAGTTCTTC
CASSTPGLAVPNEQFF
>-|TRBV5-4|TRBJ1-4|-
TGTGCCAGCAGCTTCCGGGGGGCGACAGATGAAAAACTGTTTTTT
CASSFRGATDEKLFF
>-|TRBV4-1|TRBJ2-7|-
TGCGCCAGCAGCCTAAGGGAGGTGGGGCAGGGGCCTTACGAGCAGTACTTC
CASSLREVGQGPYEQYF
>few|TRBV5-1|TRBJ1-1|-
TGCGCCAGGGGAACGGACAGAAACACTGAAGCTTTCTTT
CARGTDRNTEAFF
>-|TRBV5-1|TRBJ2-5|TRBD2
TGCGCCAGCAGCCTTCTAGCGGGGGGGCAAGAGACCCAGTACTTC
CASSLLAGGQETQYF
>-|TRBV19|TRBJ1-1|TRBD1
TGTGCCAGTAGTATAGATCTATCCCGTCCCCGGGACAGGGTACCTTTCTTT
CASSIDLSRPRDRVPFF
>few|TRBV27|TRBJ1-5|-
TGTGCCAGCAGTGGTTCTGGACAGTGGGGTCAGCCCCAGCATTTT
CASSGSGQWGQPQHF
>-|TRBV30|TRBJ2-1|TRBD1
TGTGCCTGGAGTGCCCGGACAGGGAGGTACAATGAGCAGTTCTTC
CAWSARTGRYNEQFF